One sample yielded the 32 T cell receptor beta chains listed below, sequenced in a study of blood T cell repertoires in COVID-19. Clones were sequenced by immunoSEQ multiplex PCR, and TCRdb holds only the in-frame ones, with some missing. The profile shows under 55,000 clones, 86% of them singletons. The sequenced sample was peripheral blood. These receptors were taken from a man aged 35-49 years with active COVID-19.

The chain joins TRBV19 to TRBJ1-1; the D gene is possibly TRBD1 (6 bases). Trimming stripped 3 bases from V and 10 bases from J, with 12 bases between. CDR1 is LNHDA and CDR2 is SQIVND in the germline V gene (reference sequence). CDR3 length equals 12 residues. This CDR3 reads CASSIRGSSAFF. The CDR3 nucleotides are TGTGCCAGTAGTATTAGGGGGAGTTCAGCTTTCTTT.

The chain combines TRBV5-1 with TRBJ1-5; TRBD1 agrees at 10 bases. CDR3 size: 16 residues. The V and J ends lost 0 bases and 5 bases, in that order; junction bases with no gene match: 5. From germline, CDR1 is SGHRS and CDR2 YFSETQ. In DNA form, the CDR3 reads TGCGCCAGCAGCTTGGGGACAGGGGGTTCCTATCAGCCCCAGCATTTT. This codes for CASSLGTGGSYQPQHF.

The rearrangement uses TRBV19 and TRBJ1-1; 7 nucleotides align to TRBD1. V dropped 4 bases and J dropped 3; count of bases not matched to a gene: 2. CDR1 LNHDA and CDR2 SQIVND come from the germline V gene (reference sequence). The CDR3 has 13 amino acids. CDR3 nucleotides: TGTGCCAGTAGTACCACAGGGGACACTGAAGCTTTCTTT. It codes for CASSTTGDTEAFF.

CDR3 region: CAWSGTGGLRPQHF. The CDR3, as DNA: TGTGCCTGGAGCGGGACAGGGGGCCTTCGGCCCCAGCATTTT. The rearrangement uses TRBV30 and TRBJ1-5; 12 nucleotides match TRBD1. V lost 3 bases and J lost 9; bases outside the gene matches: 6. This CDR3 comprises 14 residues. CDR1 GTSNPN and CDR2 SVGIG come from the germline V gene (reference sequence).

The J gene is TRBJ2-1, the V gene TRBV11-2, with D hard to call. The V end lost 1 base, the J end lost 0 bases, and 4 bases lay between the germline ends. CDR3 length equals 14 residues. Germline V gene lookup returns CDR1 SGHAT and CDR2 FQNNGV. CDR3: CASSLAGSYNEQFF. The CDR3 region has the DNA TGTGCCAGCAGCTTAGCGGGCTCCTACAATGAGCAGTTCTTC.

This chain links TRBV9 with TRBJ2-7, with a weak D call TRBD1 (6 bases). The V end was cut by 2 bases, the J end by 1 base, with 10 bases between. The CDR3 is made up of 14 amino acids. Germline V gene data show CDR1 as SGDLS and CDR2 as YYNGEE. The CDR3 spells CASSVAGASYEQYF. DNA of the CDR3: TGTGCCAGCAGCGTGGCAGGGGCTTCCTACGAGCAGTACTTC.

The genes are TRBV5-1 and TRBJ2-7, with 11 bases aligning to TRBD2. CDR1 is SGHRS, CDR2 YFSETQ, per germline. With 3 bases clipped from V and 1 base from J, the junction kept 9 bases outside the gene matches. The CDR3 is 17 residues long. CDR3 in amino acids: CASSWGRLAGSSYEQYF. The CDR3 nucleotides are TGCGCCAGCAGCTGGGGGAGACTAGCGGGATCATCCTACGAGCAGTACTTC.

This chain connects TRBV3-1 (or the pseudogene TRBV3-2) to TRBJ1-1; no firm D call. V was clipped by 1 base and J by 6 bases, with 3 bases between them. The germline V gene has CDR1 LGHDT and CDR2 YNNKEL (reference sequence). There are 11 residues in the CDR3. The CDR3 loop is CASSQGAEAFF. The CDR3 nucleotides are TGTGCCAGCAGCCAAGGCGCTGAAGCTTTCTTT.

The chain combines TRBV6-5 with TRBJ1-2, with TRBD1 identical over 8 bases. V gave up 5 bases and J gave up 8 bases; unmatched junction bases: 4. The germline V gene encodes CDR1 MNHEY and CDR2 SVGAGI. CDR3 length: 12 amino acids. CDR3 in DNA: TGTGCCAGCAGTATGTCAGGGGGCGGCTACACCTTC. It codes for CASSMSGGGYTF.

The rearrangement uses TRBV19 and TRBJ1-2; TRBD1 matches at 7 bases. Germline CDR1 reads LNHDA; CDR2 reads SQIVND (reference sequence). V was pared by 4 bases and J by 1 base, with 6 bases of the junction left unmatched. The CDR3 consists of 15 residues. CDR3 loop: CASSTGTDHNYGYTF. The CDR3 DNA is TGTGCCAGTAGTACTGGGACAGACCATAACTATGGCTACACCTTC.

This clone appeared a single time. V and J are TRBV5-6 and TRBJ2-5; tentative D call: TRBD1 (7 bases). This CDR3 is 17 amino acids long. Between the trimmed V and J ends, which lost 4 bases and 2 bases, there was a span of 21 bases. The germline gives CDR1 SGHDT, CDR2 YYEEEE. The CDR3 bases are TGTGCCAGCAGCCGGGGGCGGGTTACAGGGGCACAAGAGACCCAGTACTTC. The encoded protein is CASSRGRVTGAQETQYF.

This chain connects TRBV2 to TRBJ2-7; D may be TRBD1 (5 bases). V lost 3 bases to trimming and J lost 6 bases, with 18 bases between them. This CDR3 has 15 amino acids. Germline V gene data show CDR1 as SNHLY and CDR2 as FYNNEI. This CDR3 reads CASSDWGTSRIEQYF. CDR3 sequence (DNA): TGTGCCAGCAGTGACTGGGGCACCTCGAGGATCGAGCAGTACTTC. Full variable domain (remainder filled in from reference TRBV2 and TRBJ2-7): EPEVTQTPSHQVTQMGQEVILRCVPISNHLYFYWYRQILGQKVEFLVSFYNNEISEKSEIFDDQFSVERPDGSNFTLKIRSTKLEDSAMYFCASSDWGTSRIEQYFGPGTRLTVT.

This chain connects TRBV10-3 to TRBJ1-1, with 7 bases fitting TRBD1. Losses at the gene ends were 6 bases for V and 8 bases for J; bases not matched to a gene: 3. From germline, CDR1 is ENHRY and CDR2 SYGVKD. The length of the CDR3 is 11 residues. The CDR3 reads CAISEDREAFF. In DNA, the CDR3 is TGTGCCATCAGCGAGGACAGGGAAGCTTTCTTT.

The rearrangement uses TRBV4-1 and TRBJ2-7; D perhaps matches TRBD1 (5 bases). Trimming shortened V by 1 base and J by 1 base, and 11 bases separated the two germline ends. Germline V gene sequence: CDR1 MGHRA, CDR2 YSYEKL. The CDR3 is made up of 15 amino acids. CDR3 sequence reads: CASSQGDRISYEQYF. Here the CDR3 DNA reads TGCGCCAGCAGCCAAGGAGACAGAATATCCTACGAGCAGTACTTC.

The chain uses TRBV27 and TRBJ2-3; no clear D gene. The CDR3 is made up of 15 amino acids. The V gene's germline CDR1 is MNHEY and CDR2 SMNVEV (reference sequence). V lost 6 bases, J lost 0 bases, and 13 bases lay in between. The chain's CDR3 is CASSFRLASTDTQYF. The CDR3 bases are TGTGCCAGCAGCTTTCGATTAGCTAGCACAGATACGCAGTATTTT.

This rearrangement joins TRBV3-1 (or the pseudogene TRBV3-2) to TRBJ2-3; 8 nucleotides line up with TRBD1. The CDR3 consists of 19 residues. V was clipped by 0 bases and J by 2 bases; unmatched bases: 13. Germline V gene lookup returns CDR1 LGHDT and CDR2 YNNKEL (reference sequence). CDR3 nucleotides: TGTGCCAGCAGCCAAGAGGGTTCAGGGGGCCTTATCCCCACAGATACGCAGTATTTT. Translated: CASSQEGSGGLIPTDTQYF.

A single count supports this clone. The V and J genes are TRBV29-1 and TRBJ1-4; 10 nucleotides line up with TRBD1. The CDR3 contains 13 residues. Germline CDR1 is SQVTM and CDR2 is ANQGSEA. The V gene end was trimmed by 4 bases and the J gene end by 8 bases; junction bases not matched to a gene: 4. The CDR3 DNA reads TGCAGCGTTGCTCCGGGACAGGGGGAAAAACTGTTTTTT. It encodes CSVAPGQGEKLFF. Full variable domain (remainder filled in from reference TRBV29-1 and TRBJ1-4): SAVISQKPSRDICQRGTSLTIQCQVDSQVTMMFWYRQQPGQSLTLIATANQGSEATYESGFVIDKFPISRPNLTFSTLTVSNMSPEDSSIYLCSVAPGQGEKLFFGSGTQLSVL.

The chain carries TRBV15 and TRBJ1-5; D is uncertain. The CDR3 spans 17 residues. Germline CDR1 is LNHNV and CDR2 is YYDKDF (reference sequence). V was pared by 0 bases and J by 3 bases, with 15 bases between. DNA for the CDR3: TGTGCCACCAGCAGAGATCGGGGAGCCGGACTCAATCAGCCCCAGCATTTT. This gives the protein CATSRDRGAGLNQPQHF. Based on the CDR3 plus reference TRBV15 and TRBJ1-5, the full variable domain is DAMVIQNPRYQVTQFGKPVTLSCSQTLNHNVMYWYQQKSSQAPKLLFHYYDKDFNNEADTPDNFQSRRPNTSFCFLDIRSPGLGDTAMYLCATSRDRGAGLNQPQHFGDGTRLSIL.

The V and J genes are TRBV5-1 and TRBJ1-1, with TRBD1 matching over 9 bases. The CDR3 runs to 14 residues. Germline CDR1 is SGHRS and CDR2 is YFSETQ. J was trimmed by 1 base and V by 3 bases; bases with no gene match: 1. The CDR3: CASSSGQGNTEAFF. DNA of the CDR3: TGCGCCAGCAGCTCGGGACAGGGGAACACTGAAGCTTTCTTT.

CDR3 nucleotide sequence: TGTGCCAGCAGCTTGGCCGAGGAGACCCAGTACTTC. Protein: CASSLAEETQYF. The chain couples TRBV5-6 to TRBJ2-5; D gene uncertain. Deletions cut 0 bases from V and 5 bases from J, with 5 bases between. CDR3 length equals 12 residues. The germline CDR1 and CDR2 sequences are SGHDT and YYEEEE. The whole variable domain, remainder taken from reference TRBV5-6 and TRBJ2-5, is DAGVTQSPTHLIKTRGQQVTLRCSPKSGHDTVSWYQQALGQGPQFIFQYYEEEERQRGNFPDRFSGHQFPNYSSELNVNALLLGDSALYLCASSLAEETQYFGPGTRLLVL.

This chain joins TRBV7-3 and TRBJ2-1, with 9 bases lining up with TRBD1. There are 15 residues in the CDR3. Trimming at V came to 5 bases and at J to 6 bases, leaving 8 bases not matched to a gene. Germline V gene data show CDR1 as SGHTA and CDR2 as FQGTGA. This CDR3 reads CASSRTGVRGNEQFF. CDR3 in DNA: TGTGCCAGCAGCCGGACAGGGGTCAGAGGCAATGAGCAGTTCTTC.

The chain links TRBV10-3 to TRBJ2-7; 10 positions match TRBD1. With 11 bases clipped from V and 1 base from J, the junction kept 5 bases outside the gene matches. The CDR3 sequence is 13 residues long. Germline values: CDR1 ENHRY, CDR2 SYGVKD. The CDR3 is CASRGQGSYEQYF. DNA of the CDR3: TGTGCCTCCCGGGGACAGGGGTCCTACGAGCAGTACTTC.

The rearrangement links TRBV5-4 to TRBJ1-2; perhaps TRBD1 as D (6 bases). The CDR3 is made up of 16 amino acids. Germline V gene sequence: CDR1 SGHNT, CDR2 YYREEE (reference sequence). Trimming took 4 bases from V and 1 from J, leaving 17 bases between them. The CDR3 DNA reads TGTGCCAGCAGCCCCCAGAAGGGAGGGGGTAACTATGGCTACACCTTC. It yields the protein CASSPQKGGGNYGYTF.

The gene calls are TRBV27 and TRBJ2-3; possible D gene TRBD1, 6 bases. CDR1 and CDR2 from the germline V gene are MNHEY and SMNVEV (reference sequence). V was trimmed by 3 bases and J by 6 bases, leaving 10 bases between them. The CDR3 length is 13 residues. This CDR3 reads CASSFTGIDTQYF. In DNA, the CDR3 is TGTGCCAGCAGTTTCACAGGGATCGATACGCAGTATTTT.

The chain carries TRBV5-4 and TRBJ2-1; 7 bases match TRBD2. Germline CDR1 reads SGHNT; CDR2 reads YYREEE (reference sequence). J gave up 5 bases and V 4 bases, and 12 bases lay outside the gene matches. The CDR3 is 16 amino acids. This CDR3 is CASSPRAAGVNNEQFF. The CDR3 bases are TGTGCCAGCAGCCCCCGCGCTGCGGGAGTAAACAATGAGCAGTTCTTC.

The CDR3 nucleotides are TGTGCCAGCAGCACAGGGGCGGGTGAGTCACCCCTCCACTTT. This sequence encodes CASSTGAGESPLHF. The chain uses TRBV6-5 and TRBJ1-6; 7 nucleotides agree with TRBD1. CDR1 and CDR2 (germline): MNHEY, SVGAGI. V was clipped by 6 bases and J by 10 bases; unmatched bases: 9. There are 14 residues in the CDR3.

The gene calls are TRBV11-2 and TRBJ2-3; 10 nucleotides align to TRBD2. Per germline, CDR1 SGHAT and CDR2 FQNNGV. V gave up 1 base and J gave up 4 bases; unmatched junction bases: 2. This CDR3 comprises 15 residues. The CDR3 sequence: CASSLGLAGADTQYF. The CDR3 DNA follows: TGTGCCAGCAGCTTAGGGCTAGCGGGAGCAGATACGCAGTATTTT.

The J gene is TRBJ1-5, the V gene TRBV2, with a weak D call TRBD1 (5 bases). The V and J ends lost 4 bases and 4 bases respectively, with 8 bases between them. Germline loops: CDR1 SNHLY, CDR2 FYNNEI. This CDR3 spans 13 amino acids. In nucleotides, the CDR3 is TGTGCCAGCAGTGCCTCAGGGAATCAGCCCCAGCATTTT. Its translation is CASSASGNQPQHF.

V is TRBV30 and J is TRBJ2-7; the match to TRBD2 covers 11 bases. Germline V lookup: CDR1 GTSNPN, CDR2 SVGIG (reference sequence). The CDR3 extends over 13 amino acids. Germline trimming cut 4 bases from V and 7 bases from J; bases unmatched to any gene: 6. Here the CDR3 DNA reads TGTGCCTGGATAGGGATAGCGGGAGGGGAGCAGTACTTC. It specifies CAWIGIAGGEQYF.

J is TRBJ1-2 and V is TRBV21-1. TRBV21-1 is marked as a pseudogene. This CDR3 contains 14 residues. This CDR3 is CASTLPRGGYGYTF. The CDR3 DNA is TGTGCCAGCACTCTGCCGCGGGGAGGCTATGGCTACACCTTC.

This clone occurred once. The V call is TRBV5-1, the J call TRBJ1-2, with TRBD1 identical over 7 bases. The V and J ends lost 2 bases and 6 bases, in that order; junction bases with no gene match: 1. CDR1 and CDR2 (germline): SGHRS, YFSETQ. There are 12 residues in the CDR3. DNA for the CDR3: TGCGCCAGCAGCTTCGGGACAGATGGCTACACCTTC. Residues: CASSFGTDGYTF.

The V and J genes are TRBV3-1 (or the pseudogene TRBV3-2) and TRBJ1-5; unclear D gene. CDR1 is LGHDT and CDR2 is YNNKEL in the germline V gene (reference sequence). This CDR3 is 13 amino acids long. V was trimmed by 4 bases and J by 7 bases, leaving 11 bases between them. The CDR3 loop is CASSRDGGQPQHF. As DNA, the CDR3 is TGTGCCAGCAGCCGTGACGGAGGCCAGCCCCAGCATTTT.